This is a list of T cell receptor beta chains from one sample in a study of T cells after yellow fever vaccination. From the 5' RACE reads, TCRdb called clonotypes with MiXCR, one entry per CDR3 protein. Of a few hundred thousand distinct CDR3 sequences in the sample, approximately 4.5% were seen once. The sample in question was PBMCs, obtained 15 days after the yellow fever booster vaccination. Receptors originate from a young man who received the YFV17D yellow fever vaccine. The CDR3 runs from the conserved cysteine through the conserved F or W. Fields, in order: D gene, V gene, clone size, J gene, CDR3 length, CDR3 protein, CDR3 DNA. The D gene is left open where the match is weak. The size entry is marked missing in some rows and otherwise reads once, few, many or a size class.

D: -
V: TRBV5-1
size: few
J: TRBJ1-1
length: 14
CDR3: CASSLGRQGGYAFF
DNA: TGCGCCAGCAGCTTGGGGCGGCAGGGAGGGTACGCTTTCTTT

D: -
V: TRBV15
size: many
J: TRBJ2-2
length: 17
CDR3: CATSRDGTHRNTGELFF
DNA: TGTGCCACCAGCAGAGATGGGACCCACAGGAACACCGGGGAGCTGTTTTTT

D: -
V: TRBV6-2/TRBV6-3
size: -
J: TRBJ1-5
length: 16
CDR3: CASSRGRAPSNQPQHF
DNA: TGTGCCAGCAGTCGGGGGAGGGCTCCAAGCAATCAGCCCCAGCATTTT

D: -
V: TRBV28
size: few
J: TRBJ2-1
length: 14
CDR3: CASSFQVALNEQFF
DNA: TGTGCCAGCAGTTTTCAAGTAGCCCTCAATGAGCAGTTCTTC

D: -
V: TRBV7-2
size: -
J: TRBJ1-1
length: 14
CDR3: CASSFLRGYTEAFF
DNA: TGTGCCAGCAGCTTTCTCAGGGGTTACACTGAAGCTTTCTTT

D: -
V: TRBV7-2
size: many
J: TRBJ1-5
length: 16
CDR3: CASSPGGIYSNQPQHF
DNA: TGTGCCAGCAGCCCTGGGGGTATCTATAGCAATCAGCCCCAGCATTTT

D: -
V: TRBV29-1
size: many
J: TRBJ2-3
length: 14
CDR3: CSVAGTEDTDTQYF
DNA: TGCAGCGTTGCGGGGACGGAGGACACAGATACGCAGTATTTT

D: -
V: TRBV5-5
size: many
J: TRBJ2-3
length: 16
CDR3: CASRFRDGVVTDTQYF
DNA: TGTGCCAGCCGGTTCCGTGATGGGGTAGTCACAGATACGCAGTATTTT

D: TRBD2
V: TRBV20-1
size: few
J: TRBJ2-5
length: 14
CDR3: CSAITGTSGETQYF
DNA: TGCAGTGCTATTACCGGGACTAGCGGAGAGACCCAGTACTTC

D: -
V: TRBV12-3/TRBV12-4
size: -
J: TRBJ2-1
length: 14
CDR3: CASSLTEGRSEQFF
DNA: TGTGCCAGCAGTTTAACGGAAGGGAGGAGCGAGCAGTTCTTC

D: TRBD1
V: TRBV29-1
size: many
J: TRBJ2-3
length: 13
CDR3: CSAYRGEADTQYF
DNA: TGCAGCGCCTACAGGGGGGAGGCAGATACGCAGTATTTT

D: -
V: TRBV18
size: -
J: TRBJ2-2
length: 15
CDR3: CASSPSATNTGELFF
DNA: TGTGCCAGCTCACCATCGGCTACGAACACCGGGGAGCTGTTTTTT

D: TRBD1
V: TRBV5-1
size: -
J: TRBJ1-2
length: 12
CDR3: CASRRTGDGYTF
DNA: TGCGCCAGCAGAAGGACAGGGGATGGCTACACCTTC

D: TRBD1
V: TRBV4-3
size: -
J: TRBJ2-5
length: 16
CDR3: CASSRAGGRQGETQYF
DNA: TGCGCCAGCAGCCGAGCAGGGGGTCGACAAGGGGAGACCCAGTACTTC

D: TRBD1
V: TRBV6-1
size: many
J: TRBJ2-5
length: 15
CDR3: CASSEATGGQETQYF
DNA: TGTGCCAGCAGTGAAGCGACAGGGGGCCAAGAGACCCAGTACTTC

D: TRBD2
V: TRBV6-6
size: many
J: TRBJ2-3
length: 20
CDR3: CASSYPLAGGRIIGPDTQYF
DNA: TGTGCCAGCAGTTACCCCCTAGCGGGGGGGAGGATAATCGGTCCAGATACGCAGTATTTT

D: -
V: TRBV7-2
size: -
J: TRBJ1-1
length: 19
CDR3: CASSLFALGGESRGTEAFF
DNA: TGTGCCAGCAGCTTATTCGCTCTGGGCGGTGAGAGTCGCGGCACTGAAGCTTTCTTT

D: TRBD2
V: TRBV6-2/TRBV6-3
size: few
J: TRBJ2-1
length: 13
CDR3: CATGLAAYNEQFF
DNA: TGTGCCACCGGACTAGCGGCTTACAATGAGCAGTTCTTC

D: TRBD1
V: TRBV5-6
size: -
J: TRBJ2-2
length: 15
CDR3: CATDTGGQVTGELFF
DNA: TGTGCCACCGATACAGGGGGACAGGTCACCGGGGAGCTGTTTTTT

D: -
V: TRBV5-1
size: many
J: TRBJ2-7
length: 14
CDR3: CASSLILGSYEQYF
DNA: TGCGCCAGCAGCTTGATTCTGGGGAGCTACGAGCAGTACTTC

D: -
V: TRBV7-2
size: many
J: TRBJ1-1
length: 14
CDR3: CASSLPPGNTEAFF
DNA: TGTGCCAGCAGCTTACCTCCAGGGAACACTGAAGCTTTCTTT

D: -
V: TRBV7-9
size: many
J: TRBJ1-1
length: 17
CDR3: CASSSRKNRYENTEAFF
DNA: TGTGCCAGCAGCTCTAGAAAGAATCGTTACGAGAACACTGAAGCTTTCTTT

D: -
V: TRBV7-2
size: -
J: TRBJ2-1
length: 12
CDR3: CASSSSLYEQFF
DNA: TGTGCCAGCAGCTCCTCTCTCTATGAGCAGTTCTTC

D: -
V: TRBV4-2
size: -
J: TRBJ1-3
length: 17
CDR3: CASSQDPHRLSGNTIYF
DNA: TGTGCCAGCAGCCAAGATCCTCACAGACTCTCTGGAAACACCATATATTTT

D: TRBD1
V: TRBV7-9
size: -
J: TRBJ1-2
length: 11
CDR3: CASSKQGRLLF
DNA: TGTGCCAGCAGCAAACAGGGGCGCCTGCTCTTC

D: -
V: TRBV5-1
size: -
J: TRBJ2-4
length: 14
CDR3: CASSLLSAKNIQYF
DNA: TGCGCCAGCAGCTTACTATCAGCCAAAAACATTCAGTACTTC

D: -
V: TRBV20-1
size: few
J: TRBJ2-1
length: 15
CDR3: CSATPARGVDNEQFF
DNA: TGCAGTGCTACCCCCGCTCGAGGGGTCGACAATGAGCAGTTCTTC

D: TRBD1
V: TRBV20-1
size: few
J: TRBJ1-5
length: 16
CDR3: CSARSQGGLGNQPQHF
DNA: TGCAGTGCTAGATCCCAGGGGGGCCTTGGAAATCAGCCCCAGCATTTT

D: -
V: TRBV6-5
size: few
J: TRBJ2-7
length: 15
CDR3: CASSYSGVIAYEQYF
DNA: TGTGCCAGCAGTTACTCAGGGGTAATTGCCTACGAGCAGTACTTC

D: TRBD2
V: TRBV9
size: many
J: TRBJ2-2
length: 16
CDR3: CASSPRTSGGPGELFF
DNA: TGTGCCAGCAGCCCCCGGACTAGCGGGGGGCCCGGGGAGCTGTTTTTT

D: -
V: TRBV4-3
size: many
J: TRBJ2-2
length: 13
CDR3: CASSQTNTGELFF
DNA: TGCGCCAGCAGCCAGACGAACACCGGGGAGCTGTTTTTT

D: -
V: TRBV4-3
size: many
J: TRBJ1-6
length: 14
CDR3: CASSQGQANSPLHF
DNA: TGCGCCAGCAGCCAAGGACAGGCCAATTCACCCCTCCACTTT

D: TRBD1
V: TRBV5-5
size: few
J: TRBJ1-5
length: 18
CDR3: CASSLKPGQGLGGQPQHF
DNA: TGTGCCAGCAGCTTAAAGCCAGGACAGGGGTTGGGAGGTCAGCCCCAGCATTTT

D: TRBD1
V: TRBV5-1
size: many
J: TRBJ1-4
length: 15
CDR3: CASSTQGARDEKLFF
DNA: TGCGCCAGCAGCACTCAGGGGGCGAGGGATGAAAAACTGTTTTTT

D: -
V: TRBV21-1
size: -
J: TRBJ2-7
length: 16
CDR3: CASSKVVPFCSYEQYF
DNA: TGTGCCAGCAGCAAAGTAGTCCCATTTTGCTCCTACGAGCAGTACTTC

D: -
V: TRBV19
size: -
J: TRBJ2-2
length: 13
CDR3: CASRRQNTGELFF
DNA: TGTGCCAGTAGAAGACAGAACACCGGGGAGCTGTTTTTT

D: -
V: TRBV7-3
size: few
J: TRBJ2-6
length: 16
CDR3: CATPSSRDSGANVLTF
DNA: TGTGCCACCCCGAGCAGTAGGGACTCTGGGGCCAACGTCCTGACTTTC

D: -
V: TRBV7-9
size: -
J: TRBJ1-2
length: 13
CDR3: CASSQHETGGYTF
DNA: TGTGCCAGCAGCCAACACGAAACGGGTGGCTACACCTTC

D: -
V: TRBV20-1
size: many
J: TRBJ2-7
length: 11
CDR3: CSVRRGQEQYF
DNA: TGCAGTGTTAGGCGGGGTCAGGAGCAGTACTTC

D: -
V: TRBV6-5
size: -
J: TRBJ2-1
length: 15
CDR3: CASSYSTIGANEQFF
DNA: TGTGCCAGCAGTTACTCCACTATCGGGGCCAATGAGCAGTTCTTC

D: -
V: TRBV5-5
size: few
J: TRBJ1-5
length: 13
CDR3: CASSLEGSGPQHF
DNA: TGTGCCAGCAGCTTGGAAGGGAGTGGGCCCCAGCATTTT

D: -
V: TRBV7-2
size: -
J: TRBJ2-1
length: 13
CDR3: CASSYQRNNEQFF
DNA: TGTGCCAGCAGCTACCAGCGGAACAATGAGCAGTTCTTC

D: TRBD2
V: TRBV5-1
size: few
J: TRBJ2-6
length: 15
CDR3: CASTLGGAGANVLTF
DNA: TGCGCCAGCACCCTGGGGGGGGCTGGGGCCAACGTCCTGACTTTC

D: TRBD1
V: TRBV20-1
size: few
J: TRBJ2-1
length: 15
CDR3: CSARWGQGGNNEQFF
DNA: TGCAGTGCTAGATGGGGACAGGGGGGCAACAATGAGCAGTTCTTC

D: TRBD2
V: TRBV28
size: few
J: TRBJ2-3
length: 14
CDR3: CATGGAGGTDTQYF
DNA: TGTGCCACCGGGGGGGCGGGTGGCACAGATACGCAGTATTTT

D: -
V: TRBV20-1
size: many
J: TRBJ2-7
length: 16
CDR3: CSASSSRHHDFYEQYF
DNA: TGCAGTGCTAGTTCCAGCAGACACCACGACTTCTACGAGCAGTACTTC

D: -
V: TRBV6-6
size: many
J: TRBJ2-7
length: 13
CDR3: CASSRGGTYEQYF
DNA: TGTGCCAGCAGCCGTGGGGGTACCTACGAGCAGTACTTC